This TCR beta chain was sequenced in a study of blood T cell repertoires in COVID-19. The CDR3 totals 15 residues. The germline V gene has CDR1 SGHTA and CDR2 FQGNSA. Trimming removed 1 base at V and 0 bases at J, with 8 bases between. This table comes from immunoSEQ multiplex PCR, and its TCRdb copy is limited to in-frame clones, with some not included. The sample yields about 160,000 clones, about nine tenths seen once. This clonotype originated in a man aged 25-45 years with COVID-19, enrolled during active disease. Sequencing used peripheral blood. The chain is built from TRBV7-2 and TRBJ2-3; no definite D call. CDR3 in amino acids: CASSLGVTSTDTQYF. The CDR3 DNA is TGTGCCAGCAGCTTAGGAGTTACGAGCACAGATACGCAGTATTTT.